The rows below give T cell receptor beta chains drawn from one sample of a study of blood T cell repertoires in COVID-19. Profiling relied on immunoSEQ multiplex PCR, and the TCRdb table lists in-frame clones only, not all of them. The profile shows about 120,000 clones, 65% to 90% of them singletons. Sequencing used peripheral blood. Source of these receptors: an older man with acute or convalescent COVID-19. CDR3s include the opening cysteine and the closing phenylalanine or tryptophan. Each record gives: clone size, CDR3 length, V gene, D gene, J gene, CDR3 protein, CDR3 DNA. The D gene is left open where the match is weak. Size tells how often a clone was seen (once, few, many) or the class of an expanded clone, and some rows leave it out.

abundance: NA
len: 14
v_gene: TRBV18
d_gene: NA
j_gene: TRBJ2-4
CDR3aa: CASSPMAEENIQYF
CDR3nt: TGTGCCAGCTCACCTATGGCAGAAGAAAACATTCAGTACTTC

abundance: NA
len: 15
v_gene: TRBV7-3
d_gene: TRBD1
j_gene: TRBJ1-3
CDR3aa: CASSRDRGSGNTIYF
CDR3nt: TGTGCCAGCAGTCGCGACAGGGGGTCTGGAAACACCATATATTTT

abundance: NA
len: 12
v_gene: TRBV28
d_gene: NA
j_gene: TRBJ1-5
CDR3aa: CASSSGDQPQHF
CDR3nt: TGTGCCAGCAGTTCGGGAGATCAGCCCCAGCATTTT

abundance: NA
len: 14
v_gene: TRBV19
d_gene: TRBD1
j_gene: TRBJ1-3
CDR3aa: CASSPQGAGNTIYF
CDR3nt: TGTGCCAGTAGTCCTCAGGGGGCTGGAAACACCATATATTTT

abundance: NA
len: 16
v_gene: TRBV2
d_gene: TRBD1
j_gene: TRBJ2-7
CDR3aa: CASNGGKGTGKYEQYF
CDR3nt: TGTGCCAGCAACGGGGGCAAAGGGACAGGGAAGTACGAGCAGTACTTC

abundance: NA
len: 15
v_gene: TRBV19
d_gene: NA
j_gene: TRBJ2-3
CDR3aa: CASSTGLPRSDTQYF
CDR3nt: TGTGCCAGTAGTACGGGACTGCCCCGTTCGGATACGCAGTATTTT

abundance: once
len: 18
v_gene: TRBV7-2
d_gene: TRBD1
j_gene: TRBJ1-6
CDR3aa: CASSFYPIGQGHNSPLHF
CDR3nt: TGTGCCAGCAGCTTTTACCCAATCGGACAGGGGCACAATTCACCCCTCCACTTT

abundance: NA
len: 16
v_gene: TRBV15
d_gene: TRBD2
j_gene: TRBJ2-5
CDR3aa: CATSTDPGLAGETQYF
CDR3nt: TGTGCCACCAGCACGGATCCGGGACTAGCGGGGGAGACCCAGTACTTC

abundance: NA
len: 15
v_gene: TRBV6-5
d_gene: NA
j_gene: TRBJ2-3
CDR3aa: CASSQQGGTTDTQYF
CDR3nt: TGTGCCAGCAGCCAACAGGGGGGGACTACAGATACGCAGTATTTT

abundance: NA
len: 16
v_gene: TRBV5-1
d_gene: TRBD1
j_gene: TRBJ2-1
CDR3aa: CASSTLRGTGYNEQFF
CDR3nt: TGCGCCAGCAGCACGCTGAGGGGGACAGGATACAATGAGCAGTTCTTC

abundance: once
len: 15
v_gene: TRBV11-3
d_gene: NA
j_gene: TRBJ2-7
CDR3aa: CASSLEGDSIYEQYF
CDR3nt: TGTGCCAGCAGCTTAGAGGGTGACAGCATCTACGAGCAGTACTTC

abundance: NA
len: 14
v_gene: TRBV30
d_gene: TRBD2
j_gene: TRBJ2-7
CDR3aa: CAWTTPGLTYEQYF
CDR3nt: TGTGCCTGGACTACCCCGGGACTAACCTACGAGCAGTACTTC

abundance: NA
len: 13
v_gene: TRBV7-3
d_gene: NA
j_gene: TRBJ1-4
CDR3aa: CASSQGSNQKLFF
CDR3nt: TGTGCCAGCAGCCAGGGCTCTAATCAAAAACTGTTTTTT

abundance: NA
len: 15
v_gene: TRBV7-3
d_gene: TRBD1
j_gene: TRBJ2-5
CDR3aa: CASSLSTGGLETQYF
CDR3nt: TGTGCCAGCAGCTTATCGACAGGGGGGTTAGAGACCCAGTACTTC

abundance: NA
len: 13
v_gene: TRBV30
d_gene: TRBD1
j_gene: TRBJ1-1
CDR3aa: CARAGGPNTEAFF
CDR3nt: TGTGCCCGAGCAGGGGGCCCGAACACTGAAGCTTTCTTT

abundance: few
len: 14
v_gene: TRBV24-1
d_gene: NA
j_gene: TRBJ2-2
CDR3aa: CATSSTGNTGELFF
CDR3nt: TGTGCCACCAGCTCGACAGGGAACACCGGGGAGCTGTTTTTT

abundance: NA
len: 16
v_gene: TRBV13
d_gene: NA
j_gene: TRBJ2-3
CDR3aa: CASSLAIGGLRDTQYF
CDR3nt: TGTGCCAGCAGCTTAGCGATCGGGGGGCTGAGAGATACGCAGTATTTT

abundance: NA
len: 14
v_gene: TRBV11-1
d_gene: NA
j_gene: TRBJ2-4
CDR3aa: CASSLGQEKNIQYF
CDR3nt: TGTGCCAGCAGCTTAGGACAGGAGAAAAACATTCAGTACTTC

abundance: NA
len: 17
v_gene: TRBV9
d_gene: TRBD1
j_gene: TRBJ2-3
CDR3aa: CASSASVGTGATDTQYF
CDR3nt: TGTGCCAGCAGCGCGTCCGTTGGGACAGGGGCCACAGATACGCAGTATTTT

abundance: NA
len: 15
v_gene: TRBV27
d_gene: NA
j_gene: TRBJ1-2
CDR3aa: CASSSRPQGDYGYTF
CDR3nt: TGTGCCAGCAGCTCTAGACCCCAGGGTGACTATGGCTACACCTTC

abundance: NA
len: 16
v_gene: TRBV21-1
d_gene: NA
j_gene: TRBJ2-7
CDR3aa: CASSREGRGRAHEQYF
CDR3nt: TGTGCCAGCAGCAGAGAGGGCCGCGGGAGAGCCCACGAGCAGTACTTC

abundance: NA
len: 15
v_gene: TRBV28
d_gene: TRBD2
j_gene: TRBJ2-3
CDR3aa: CASSASGTSTDTQYF
CDR3nt: TGTGCCAGCAGTGCTAGCGGGACTAGCACAGATACGCAGTATTTT

abundance: once
len: 14
v_gene: TRBV6-2/TRBV6-3
d_gene: NA
j_gene: TRBJ2-1
CDR3aa: CASSFQGIYNEQFF
CDR3nt: TGTGCCAGCAGTTTTCAGGGGATCTACAATGAGCAGTTCTTC

abundance: once
len: 13
v_gene: TRBV6-6
d_gene: NA
j_gene: TRBJ2-2
CDR3aa: CASSRGNGGELFF
CDR3nt: TGTGCCAGCAGCCGGGGAAACGGAGGGGAGCTGTTTTTT

abundance: NA
len: 16
v_gene: TRBV18
d_gene: TRBD1
j_gene: TRBJ1-2
CDR3aa: CASSPNPGQGNYGYTF
CDR3nt: TGTGCCAGCTCACCTAACCCGGGACAGGGGAACTATGGCTACACCTTC

abundance: NA
len: 17
v_gene: TRBV6-2/TRBV6-3
d_gene: TRBD2
j_gene: TRBJ2-7
CDR3aa: CASTPLPLAGLSYEQYF
CDR3nt: TGTGCCAGCACCCCTCTCCCCCTAGCGGGACTGTCCTACGAGCAGTACTTC

abundance: NA
len: 13
v_gene: TRBV6-2/TRBV6-3
d_gene: NA
j_gene: TRBJ2-5
CDR3aa: CASSLVLGETQYF
CDR3nt: TGTGCCAGCAGTTTAGTACTAGGAGAGACCCAGTACTTC

abundance: NA
len: 13
v_gene: TRBV12-3/TRBV12-4
d_gene: TRBD1
j_gene: TRBJ1-2
CDR3aa: CASSQGTGGGYTF
CDR3nt: TGTGCCAGCAGTCAGGGGACAGGGGGCGGCTACACCTTC

abundance: NA
len: 15
v_gene: TRBV7-2
d_gene: NA
j_gene: TRBJ1-3
CDR3aa: CASSLAPGVGNTIYF
CDR3nt: TGTGCCAGCAGCTTAGCGCCAGGGGTGGGAAACACCATATATTTT

abundance: NA
len: 13
v_gene: TRBV9
d_gene: NA
j_gene: TRBJ1-1
CDR3aa: CASSPQMNTEAFF
CDR3nt: TGTGCCAGCAGCCCCCAGATGAACACTGAAGCTTTCTTT

abundance: NA
len: 18
v_gene: TRBV5-7
d_gene: NA
j_gene: TRBJ1-1
CDR3aa: CASSSGLVQGQWNTEAFF
CDR3nt: TGTGCCAGCAGCTCGGGATTGGTCCAGGGACAATGGAACACTGAAGCTTTCTTT

abundance: NA
len: 14
v_gene: TRBV3-1/TRBV3-2
d_gene: TRBD2
j_gene: TRBJ2-5
CDR3aa: CASSLRGGEETQYF
CDR3nt: TGTGCCAGCAGCCTCCGGGGGGGGGAGGAGACCCAGTACTTC

abundance: NA
len: 17
v_gene: TRBV3-1/TRBV3-2
d_gene: TRBD1
j_gene: TRBJ1-6
CDR3aa: CASSQETATGGRSPLHF
CDR3nt: TGTGCCAGCAGCCAAGAAACCGCGACAGGGGGCCGTTCACCCCTCCACTTT

abundance: NA
len: 15
v_gene: TRBV19
d_gene: NA
j_gene: TRBJ1-2
CDR3aa: CASSTELTPNYGYTF
CDR3nt: TGTGCCAGTAGTACAGAGTTGACACCTAACTATGGCTACACCTTC

abundance: NA
len: 13
v_gene: TRBV7-9
d_gene: TRBD1
j_gene: TRBJ1-5
CDR3aa: CASQDRVDQPQHF
CDR3nt: TGTGCCAGCCAAGACAGGGTAGATCAGCCCCAGCATTTT

abundance: NA
len: 15
v_gene: TRBV5-1
d_gene: NA
j_gene: TRBJ1-2
CDR3aa: CASSLESEGRYGYTF
CDR3nt: TGCGCCAGCAGCTTGGAATCGGAGGGACGGTATGGCTACACCTTC

abundance: NA
len: 15
v_gene: TRBV2
d_gene: TRBD1
j_gene: TRBJ1-5
CDR3aa: CASSLGQGILQPQHF
CDR3nt: TGTGCCAGCAGTTTGGGACAGGGGATCCTCCAGCCCCAGCATTTT

abundance: NA
len: 14
v_gene: TRBV2
d_gene: NA
j_gene: TRBJ1-2
CDR3aa: CASSEASGVDGYTF
CDR3nt: TGTGCCAGCAGTGAAGCGTCAGGCGTTGATGGCTACACCTTC

abundance: once
len: 13
v_gene: TRBV7-3
d_gene: NA
j_gene: TRBJ1-2
CDR3aa: CASSDKSGSGYTF
CDR3nt: TGTGCCAGCAGCGACAAGTCGGGGAGCGGCTACACCTTC

abundance: NA
len: 12
v_gene: TRBV2
d_gene: NA
j_gene: TRBJ2-2
CDR3aa: CASRLYTGELFF
CDR3nt: TGTGCCAGCAGGCTATACACCGGGGAGCTGTTTTTT

abundance: NA
len: 17
v_gene: TRBV5-5
d_gene: TRBD1
j_gene: TRBJ1-3
CDR3aa: CASRPPGQGLSGNTIYF
CDR3nt: TGTGCCAGCAGGCCGCCGGGACAGGGGCTCTCTGGAAACACCATATATTTT

abundance: NA
len: 17
v_gene: TRBV11-2
d_gene: NA
j_gene: TRBJ2-6
CDR3aa: CASSLRLGLVGANVLTF
CDR3nt: TGTGCCAGCAGCTTACGACTAGGTTTGGTTGGGGCCAACGTCCTGACTTTC

abundance: NA
len: 17
v_gene: TRBV3-1/TRBV3-2
d_gene: NA
j_gene: TRBJ1-1
CDR3aa: CASSQVNLGGMNTEAFF
CDR3nt: TGTGCCAGCAGCCAAGTAAATTTAGGGGGAATGAACACTGAAGCTTTCTTT

abundance: many
len: 14
v_gene: TRBV10-3
d_gene: TRBD1
j_gene: TRBJ1-1
CDR3aa: CAISSTGTHTEAFF
CDR3nt: TGTGCCATCAGTTCGACAGGGACACACACTGAAGCTTTCTTT

abundance: NA
len: 14
v_gene: TRBV5-1
d_gene: TRBD1
j_gene: TRBJ1-1
CDR3aa: CASSLRQGNTEAFF
CDR3nt: TGCGCCAGCAGCCTAAGACAGGGGAACACTGAAGCTTTCTTT